The 8 T cell receptor beta chains given below trace back to one sample, sequenced in a study of breast tumors, draining lymph nodes, adjacent tissues (dated by TCRdb to the mid-2010s). Lymph node samples came from the axillary draining lymph nodes of breast cancer patients. Library method: multiplex PCR. For sequencing, an Illumina HiSeq 2000 was employed. The public reads were quality trimmed at Q25 with fastp and then assembled into clones with MiXCR by TCRdb, keeping productive beta chains. Rows merge per CDR3 protein into single entries with the most common DNA and genes. For this sample the table gives fewer than 140,000 distinct CDR3 sequences, of which more than 30% were detected only once. Clones ranked in the top ten supply approximately 5% of the sample. Sequenced input: axillary lymph node tissue. The receptors here all came from a female donor with breast cancer. Some clones in this sample may be carry-over from other donors' samples.

As regards this clonotype: This sequence may be a read error, since a much larger clone differs from it by one base. The chain combines TRBV6-5 with TRBJ2-7; D ambiguous. This CDR3 spans 17 amino acids. Deletions cut 4 bases from V and 2 bases from J, with 21 bases between. Germline values: CDR1 MNHEY, CDR2 SVGAGI. CDR3 sequence reads: CASSSRPAWKATYEQYF. The CDR3, as DNA: TGTGCCAGCAGTTCCCGCCCGGCTTGGAAGGCCACCTACGAGCAGTACTTC.

This clonotype was recorded at least ten times. The chain has TRBV5-1 and TRBJ1-1; D unresolved. Deletions cut 6 bases from V and 7 bases from J, with 16 bases between. The germline V gene encodes CDR1 SGHRS and CDR2 YFSETQ. The CDR3 has 13 amino acids. The CDR3 sequence: CASTQPGGDEAFF. In DNA form, the CDR3 reads TGCGCCAGCACCCAACCAGGCGGTGATGAAGCTTTCTTT.

This clonotype was found many times. The chain is built from TRBV12-3 or TRBV12-4 and TRBJ2-5, with 8 bases aligning to TRBD2. The CDR3 runs 14 residues. After removal of 5 bases from V and 3 bases from J, the junction contained 5 bases not matched to a gene. The CDR3 bases are TGTGCCAGCAGTCCGACTAGCGAAAAAGAGACCCAGTACTTC. It encodes CASSPTSEKETQYF.

By sample share, this clonotype is medium-sized. J is TRBJ1-6 and V is TRBV2; D remains ambiguous. V shed 1 base and J shed 6 bases, with 13 bases lying between them. Germline V gene data show CDR1 as SNHLY and CDR2 as FYNNEI. This CDR3 has 16 amino acids. CDR3 residues: CASSEESAFGNSPLHF. The CDR3 nucleotides are TGTGCCAGCAGTGAAGAGTCGGCGTTTGGTAATTCACCCCTCCACTTT.

As concerns this clonotype: One end of the junction fails to match germline, which may point to a read error. The gene calls are TRBV20-1 and TRBJ2-2, with D maybe TRBD1 (6 bases). Germline CDR1 reads DFQATT; CDR2 reads SNEGSKA (reference sequence). The CDR3 is 16 amino acids. The CDR3 DNA reads as TGCAGTGGAAAGGCAGGGGAAGAGTTTCTCCACCGGGGAGCCGTTTTT. Translating gives CSGKAGEEFLHRGAVF.

This clonotype occurred many times. V gene TRBV20-1 combines with J gene TRBJ2-3; TRBD2 matches 7 bases. The ends lost 6 bases at V and 3 bases at J; junction bases unmatched: 12. The germline V gene has CDR1 DFQATT and CDR2 SNEGSKA (reference sequence). The CDR3 spans 15 residues. As DNA, the CDR3 is TGCAGTGCGAGAACCGGGACTAAGGAGACAGATACGCAGTATTTT. It is translated as CSARTGTKETDTQYF.

At least ten counts were recorded for this clonotype. This chain joins TRBV28 and TRBJ2-3; unclear D gene. The germline gives CDR1 MDHEN, CDR2 SYDVKM. Trimming removed 5 bases at V and 5 bases at J, with 8 bases between. This CDR3 has 12 amino acids. CDR3 in DNA: TGTGCCAGCAGTCGAGGTGGAGATACGCAGTATTTT. This codes for CASSRGGDTQYF.

This clonotype has only a few counts. At one of its ends the junction is not consistent with the germline gene, which may arise from a read error. V gene TRBV28 combines with J gene TRBJ2-7; TRBD1 matches at 7 bases. The CDR3 length is 13 residues. Germline-derived CDR1 and CDR2 are MDHEN and SYDVKM. DNA for the CDR3: TGTGCCAGCAGTGAGTTGACAGGGAACGAGCGGTACTTC. This gives the protein CASSELTGNERYF.